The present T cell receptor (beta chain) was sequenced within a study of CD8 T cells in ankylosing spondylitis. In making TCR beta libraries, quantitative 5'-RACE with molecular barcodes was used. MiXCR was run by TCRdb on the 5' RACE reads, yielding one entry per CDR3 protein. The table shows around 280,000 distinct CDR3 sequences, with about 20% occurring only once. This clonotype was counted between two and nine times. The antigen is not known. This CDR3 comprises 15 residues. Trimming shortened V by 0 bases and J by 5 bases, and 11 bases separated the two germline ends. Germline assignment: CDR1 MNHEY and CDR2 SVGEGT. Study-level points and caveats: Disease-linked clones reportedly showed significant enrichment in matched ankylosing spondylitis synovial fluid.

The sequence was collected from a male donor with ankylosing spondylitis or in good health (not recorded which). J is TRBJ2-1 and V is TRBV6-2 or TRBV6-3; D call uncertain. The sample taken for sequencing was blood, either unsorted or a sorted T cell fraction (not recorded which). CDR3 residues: CASSYSIDQNNEQFF. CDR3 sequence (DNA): TGTGCCAGCAGTTACTCGATAGACCAGAACAATGAGCAGTTCTTC.